The 7 T cell receptor beta chains below come from one sample, sequenced in a study of radiotherapy plus CTLA-4 blockade in lung cancer. The method was immunoSEQ multiplex PCR; TCRdb's version includes in-frame clones alone and lacks a portion of them. The sample includes roughly 50,000 clones, about 83% of them seen just once. This specimen consisted of peripheral blood, obtained from a patient treated with radiotherapy plus ipilimumab. The receptors stem from a human donor with non-small cell lung cancer whose response to radiotherapy plus ipilimumab could not be evaluated.

The genes are TRBV28 and TRBJ1-4, with D tentatively TRBD1 (5 bases). The CDR3 contains 13 residues. The V gene lost 11 bases and the J gene lost 0 bases, with 10 bases spanning the gap. CDR1 is MDHEN, CDR2 SYDVKM, per germline. The CDR3 reads CAASRATNEKLFF. In DNA form, the CDR3 reads TGTGCCGCAAGCAGGGCAACTAATGAAAAACTGTTTTTT.

The chain recombines TRBV4-3 with TRBJ2-5, with TRBD2 as a possible D gene (6 bases). CDR3 length equals 14 residues. CDR1 LGHNA and CDR2 YSLEER come from the germline V gene. The ends were cut back, 0 bases at V and 4 bases at J, with 9 bases in the middle. The CDR3 reads CASSQDSGRETQYF. The CDR3 DNA is TGCGCCAGCAGCCAAGACTCCGGGAGAGAGACCCAGTACTTC.

This clone was seen only a few times. The chain has TRBV7-9 and TRBJ1-3; TRBD1 is a possible D gene (5 bases). The CDR3 spans 16 residues. Trimming left V 6 bases short and J 0 bases short, with 15 bases between. Germline-derived CDR1 and CDR2 are SEHNR and FQNEAQ (reference sequence). The CDR3, as DNA: TGTGCCAGCAGTTCAGCTCGCGGGGGCTCTGGAAACACCATATATTTT. The encoded protein is CASSSARGGSGNTIYF.

The V and J genes are TRBV9 and TRBJ2-1; 7 nucleotides agree with TRBD2. The CDR3 covers 15 residues. With 0 bases clipped from V and 4 bases from J, the junction kept 4 bases outside the gene matches. From germline, CDR1 is SGDLS and CDR2 YYNGEE. The CDR3 nucleotides are TGTGCCAGCAGCGTAGTAGCGGGCAGATACAATGAGCAGTTCTTC. Encoded protein: CASSVVAGRYNEQFF.

This sequence joins TRBV10-3 and TRBJ1-2; unclear D gene. The CDR3 is 13 amino acids. CDR1 is ENHRY, CDR2 SYGVKD, per germline. V was cut by 4 bases and J by 8 bases, with 14 bases left in between. CDR3 sequence reads: CAISAAGQGGYTF. For the CDR3, the DNA is TGTGCCATCAGTGCGGCAGGCCAAGGAGGCTACACCTTC.

The V and J genes are TRBV28 and TRBJ2-7; 9 positions match TRBD1. Germline trimming cut 6 bases from V and 5 bases from J; bases unmatched to any gene: 11. Germline V gene lookup returns CDR1 MDHEN and CDR2 SYDVKM. This CDR3 contains 15 residues. The CDR3 DNA reads as TGTGCCAGCAGACCACCACCCTGGACAGGGGACGAGCAGTACTTC. Protein product: CASRPPPWTGDEQYF.

This clone was seen a handful of times. This chain uses TRBV7-3 with TRBJ1-2, with D perhaps TRBD1 (6 bases). This CDR3 comprises 13 residues. V was clipped by 5 bases and J by 5 bases, with 12 bases between them. Per the germline V gene, CDR1 is SGHTA and CDR2 is FQGTGA. The CDR3 DNA sequence: TGTGCCAGCAGCCCCGACAGGCTTTATGGCTACACCTTC. Protein product: CASSPDRLYGYTF.